This TCR beta chain was documented in a study of cytomegalovirus exposure and HLA in healthy donors. Study-wide points: TCR beta sequences reportedly predicted most subjects' HLA-A and HLA-B alleles accurately. Exclusion applied to some V segments, including TRBV6-2 and TRBV6-3, as they were indistinguishable. Across donors, most TCRs were seen rarely, yet some public ones were widespread.

Researchers ran the PCR with 60 Vbeta and 13 Jbeta primers. The repertoire was sequenced with immunoSEQ multiplex PCR; TCRdb's copy has only in-frame clones and lacks some. The sample has 77,000 or so clones; 78% are singletons. About this clone: Its antigen is unknown.

CDR1 and CDR2 (germline): SGHNT, YYREEE (reference sequence). The V end was cut by 2 bases, the J end by 5 bases, with 13 bases between. The CDR3 covers 15 residues. This clonotype originated in a man aged 35 to 55 in good health and CMV-seronegative. The V and J genes are TRBV5-4 and TRBJ2-2; possible D gene TRBD1, 7 bases. Specimen: PBMCs. The DNA for the CDR3 is TGTGCCAGCAGCTTAAGCAGGGGGGCGACCGGGGAGCTGTTTTTT. It translates to CASSLSRGATGELFF.